This T cell receptor beta chain was retrieved from a study of Ad26.COV2.S vaccination and SARS-CoV-2 variants. Study background: Ad26.COV2.S shots went into the muscle once or twice, 56 days apart.

Whole-study findings and limits: Measurements of TCR breadth and depth may have given underestimates of the total T cell responses. Comparable non-spike TCR breadth was observed in vaccine and placebo recipients.

Treatment given: roughly 20 received Ad26.COV2.S at low or high dose, single or two shots; 5 received placebo; per-sample allocation not given. After the first vaccine or placebo injection, samples were drawn on day 63. An Ad26 vector expressing Wuhan-strain SARS-CoV-2 spike served as the vaccine. Germline V gives CDR1 LGHNA, CDR2 YNFKEQ. V lost 1 base, J lost 0 bases, and 5 bases lay in between. The CDR3 extends over 14 amino acids. A remark on this clone: Its antigen is not identified.

TCRdb's table, derived via immunoSEQ multiplex PCR, lists solely in-frame clones and lacks some. This table holds 350,000 to 450,000 clones, around nine tenths found once. J is TRBJ2-3 and V is TRBV4-2; D uncertain. This clonotype was obtained from a person aged 18-65 years who received the Ad26.COV2.S COVID-19 vaccine or a placebo. The material sequenced was peripheral blood, taken in a trial of Ad26.COV2.S vaccine versus placebo. DNA of the CDR3: TGTGCCAGCAGCCAAGCCATCAGCACAGATACGCAGTATTTT. Translating gives CASSQAISTDTQYF.